What follows is one TCR beta chain and its context. The primer mix had 60 Vbeta and 13 Jbeta primers. Repertoires were generated with immunoSEQ multiplex PCR, while TCRdb's copy carries only in-frame clones and drops some. The sample lists about 83,000 clones, roughly 76% occurring once. The data are from a study of cytomegalovirus exposure and HLA in healthy donors. The CDR3 runs to 14 residues. Trimming shortened V by 4 bases and J by 4 bases, and 9 bases separated the two germline ends. Germline V gives CDR1 SGHRS, CDR2 YFSETQ. The sequence was obtained from a woman younger than 45 in good health and CMV-seronegative. This chain joins TRBV5-1 and TRBJ2-6; D not certain. Material: PBMCs. The CDR3 reads CASSVTLGANVLTF. The CDR3 DNA reads TGCGCCAGCAGCGTCACTCTGGGGGCCAACGTCCTGACTTTC.